The 25 T cell receptor beta chains in this list originate from one sample, sequenced in a study of blood T cell repertoires in COVID-19. Sequencing was performed with immunoSEQ multiplex PCR; in TCRdb, only in-frame clones are kept and a portion is missing. The profile shows 250,000 to 350,000 clones, more than 70% of them singletons. The sample consisted of peripheral blood. These receptors all come from a woman aged 50 to 60 who had recovered from COVID-19.

This chain joins TRBV10-2 and TRBJ2-7; possibly TRBD2 for D (6 bases). The CDR3 totals 14 residues. Germline CDR1 and CDR2: WSHSY and SAAADI. Trimming removed 4 bases at V and 4 bases at J, with 14 bases between. The CDR3 sequence is CASSVLGRGYEQYF. CDR3 nucleotides: TGCGCCAGCAGTGTCCTAGGACGGGGGTACGAGCAGTACTTC.

The rearrangement links TRBV7-2 to TRBJ2-7; tentatively, D is TRBD2 (6 bases). CDR3 length: 14 residues. Trimming shortened V by 2 bases and J by 4 bases, and 12 bases separated the two germline ends. CDR1 is SGHTA and CDR2 is FQGNSA in the germline V gene. The CDR3 DNA follows: TGTGCCAGCAGCTTACAACGGGGGTCGTACGAGCAGTACTTC. This encodes CASSLQRGSYEQYF.

The chain uses TRBV6-5 and TRBJ2-1; 8 bases agree with TRBD2. Unmatched junction bases numbered 5, after V lost 2 bases and J lost 2 bases. The CDR3 has 16 amino acids. The germline gives CDR1 MNHEY, CDR2 SVGAGI. CDR3 protein: CASSYRAGAAYNEQFF. CDR3 coding DNA: TGTGCCAGCAGTTACCGAGCGGGGGCGGCCTACAATGAGCAGTTCTTC.

This sequence joins TRBV5-1 and TRBJ1-2, with D hard to call. The germline gives CDR1 SGHRS, CDR2 YFSETQ. CDR3 size: 14 residues. V was clipped by 0 bases and J by 8 bases, with 14 bases between them. The chain's CDR3 is CASSLDPGWEGYTF. DNA of the CDR3: TGCGCCAGCAGCTTGGATCCAGGTTGGGAGGGCTACACCTTC.

The gene calls are TRBV28 and TRBJ2-5; D possibly corresponds to TRBD2 (6 bases). This CDR3 is built from 13 residues. Looked up from germline, CDR1 is MDHEN and CDR2 is SYDVKM. V lost 4 bases and J lost 1, with 7 bases in between. The DNA for the CDR3 is TGTGCCAGCAGTTCAGCGGGCCAAGAGACCCAGTACTTC. Its translation is CASSSAGQETQYF.

The chain combines TRBV7-9 with TRBJ1-1; D perhaps matches TRBD1 (6 bases). Germline V gene data show CDR1 as SEHNR and CDR2 as FQNEAQ (reference sequence). Trimming pared 5 bases from V and 1 base from J, leaving 14 bases between. The CDR3 covers 15 residues. The CDR3 region is CASSESQGANTEAFF. The DNA for the CDR3 is TGTGCCAGCAGCGAATCACAGGGAGCGAACACTGAAGCTTTCTTT. Variable domain in full (rest from reference TRBV7-9 and TRBJ1-1): DTGVSQNPRHKITKRGQNVTFRCDPISEHNRLYWYRQTLGQGPEFLTYFQNEAQLEKSRLLSDRFSAERPKGSFSTLEIQRTEQGDSAMYLCASSESQGANTEAFFGQGTRLTVV.

V is TRBV25-1 and J is TRBJ2-5; TRBD2 aligns across 7 bases. The V gene's germline CDR1 is MGHDK and CDR2 SYGVNS. Losses at the gene ends were 2 bases for V and 4 bases for J; bases not matched to a gene: 4. This CDR3 has 14 residues. The CDR3: CASSEVAGVETQYF. The CDR3 nucleotides are TGTGCCAGCAGTGAAGTGGCGGGAGTAGAGACCCAGTACTTC.

The rearrangement uses TRBV7-2 and TRBJ2-5, with TRBD1 as a possible D gene (6 bases). V was pared by 3 bases and J by 4 bases, with 12 bases between. CDR1 is SGHTA, CDR2 FQGNSA, per germline. This CDR3 spans 14 amino acids. The CDR3 region is CASSFQGFSETQYF. In DNA, the CDR3 is TGTGCCAGCAGCTTTCAGGGGTTCTCAGAGACCCAGTACTTC.

The V and J genes are TRBV15 and TRBJ1-6; D is possibly TRBD1 (6 bases). Deletions cut 2 bases from V and 7 bases from J, with 24 bases between. The germline CDR1 and CDR2 sequences are LNHNV and YYDKDF (reference sequence). The CDR3 is 19 amino acids. The chain's CDR3 is CATSRKISTGRGGNSPLHF. As DNA, the CDR3 is TGTGCCACCAGCAGAAAAATATCCACAGGGAGAGGGGGAAATTCACCCCTCCACTTT.

CDR3 residues: CASSAGQGNTEAFF. CDR3 sequence (DNA): TGTGCCAGCAGCGCCGGACAGGGGAACACTGAAGCTTTCTTT. The V call is TRBV11-2, the J call TRBJ1-1; 8 bases align to TRBD1. The CDR3 length is 14 residues. V lost 5 bases, J lost 1 base, and 3 bases stayed unmatched. The V gene's germline CDR1 is SGHAT and CDR2 FQNNGV.

The V and J genes are TRBV20-1 and TRBJ1-2; D is possibly TRBD1 (5 bases). The CDR3 has 13 amino acids. The germline gives CDR1 DFQATT, CDR2 SNEGSKA (reference sequence). The V end lost 3 bases, the J end lost 5 bases, and 13 bases lay between the germline ends. In DNA form, the CDR3 reads TGCAGTGCTAGTGGGGCACCGAATTATGGCTACACCTTC. Translated, it gives CSASGAPNYGYTF.

V is TRBV10-2 and J is TRBJ1-1; 8 bases are a match to TRBD1. The CDR3 runs to 15 residues. Trimming took 3 bases from V and 1 from J; bases not matched to a gene: 4. Germline V gives CDR1 WSHSY, CDR2 SAAADI. The CDR3 DNA is TGCGCCAGCAGTGAAGCCGGGACAGGGAACACTGAAGCTTTCTTT. It codes for CASSEAGTGNTEAFF.

The chain has TRBV7-9 and TRBJ1-4; D gene ambiguous. V was pared by 5 bases and J by 8 bases, with 12 bases between. Germline V gene data show CDR1 as SEHNR and CDR2 as FQNEAQ (reference sequence). The length of the CDR3 is 13 residues. The CDR3 DNA follows: TGTGCCAGCAGCCTAATGAGGAGGGAAAAACTGTTTTTT. Its protein is CASSLMRREKLFF.

This rearrangement joins TRBV21-1 to TRBJ1-6. TRBV21-1 is recorded as a pseudogene. This CDR3 has 18 amino acids. The CDR3 reads CASSKRDPRDSYNSPLHF. The CDR3 DNA is TGTGCCAGCAGCAAGCGGGACCCTAGAGACTCCTATAATTCACCCCTCCACTTT.

The rearrangement links TRBV6-2 or TRBV6-3 to TRBJ2-7; maybe TRBD2 (7 bases). In germline, CDR1 is MNHEY, CDR2 SVGEGT. V lost 2 bases and J lost 2, with 19 bases in between. This CDR3 has 17 residues. CDR3 coding DNA: TGTGCCAGCAGTTACGCTGTTGGGCGGGGGCCCGCCTACGAGCAGTACTTC. Amino acid sequence: CASSYAVGRGPAYEQYF.

This chain links TRBV20-1 with TRBJ2-3, with TRBD2 matching over 7 bases. CDR1 is DFQATT and CDR2 is SNEGSKA in the germline V gene (reference sequence). The CDR3 contains 14 residues. With 3 bases clipped from V and 2 bases from J, the junction kept 5 bases outside the gene matches. In DNA, the CDR3 is TGCAGTGCTAGTTTAGCGGGCTTCACAGATACGCAGTATTTT. This sequence encodes CSASLAGFTDTQYF.

This chain joins TRBV6-2 or TRBV6-3 and TRBJ2-7; TRBD2 agrees at 7 bases. Germline trimming cut 5 bases from V and 5 bases from J; bases unmatched to any gene: 12. CDR1 is MNHEY, CDR2 SVGEGT, per germline. The CDR3 loop spans 15 amino acids. This chain's CDR3 is CASSRDRRGSHEQYF. The CDR3 DNA follows: TGTGCCAGCAGTAGGGATAGGCGGGGGAGCCACGAGCAGTACTTC.

Comments on this clone: The sample carries other DNA sequences with the same CDR3. The J gene is TRBJ1-5, the V gene TRBV7-9; D gene unclear. CDR1 and CDR2 (germline): SEHNR, FQNEAQ (reference sequence). V lost 1 base to trimming and J lost 6 bases, with 7 bases between them. The CDR3 has 13 amino acids. CDR3 sequence (DNA): TGTGCCAGCAGCTTAGGGGGAGGTCAGCCCCAGCATTTT. Protein product: CASSLGGGQPQHF.

The V call is TRBV7-2, the J call TRBJ1-2; D gene unclear. Germline V gene sequence: CDR1 SGHTA, CDR2 FQGNSA. This CDR3 comprises 13 residues. Trimming shortened V by 3 bases and J by 10 bases, and 15 bases separated the two germline ends. CDR3 in DNA: TGTGCCAGCAGCTTCTTTAACCCATCACTCTACACCTTC. It is translated as CASSFFNPSLYTF.

V is TRBV6-1 and J is TRBJ1-1; D gene unclear. V lost 2 bases to trimming and J lost 0 bases, with 10 bases between them. This CDR3 spans 15 amino acids. The germline V gene encodes CDR1 MNHNS and CDR2 SASEGT. The CDR3 spells CASSEHEPVNTEAFF. CDR3 nucleotide sequence: TGTGCCAGCAGTGAACATGAACCGGTGAACACTGAAGCTTTCTTT.

V gene TRBV7-2 combines with J gene TRBJ2-5, with TRBD2 as a possible D gene (5 bases). Germline CDR1 is SGHTA and CDR2 is FQGNSA. CDR3 length equals 14 residues. The V end was cut by 3 bases, the J end by 2 bases, with 10 bases between. The CDR3 spells CASSFTGTQETQYF. CDR3 nucleotide sequence: TGTGCCAGCAGCTTTACGGGAACACAAGAGACCCAGTACTTC.

The chain employs TRBV24-1 and TRBJ2-1; 13 nucleotides match TRBD2. The CDR3 loop spans 16 amino acids. Germline-derived CDR1 and CDR2 are KGHDR and SFDVKD. The V segment lost 4 bases and the J segment 10 bases; nucleotides outside the gene matches: 9. The CDR3 loop is CATSDPTSGRAWEQFF. CDR3 nucleotide sequence: TGTGCCACCAGTGACCCCACTAGCGGGAGGGCCTGGGAGCAGTTCTTC.

The chain couples TRBV28 to TRBJ2-7; possibly TRBD2 for D (5 bases). V was trimmed by 4 bases and J by 1 base, leaving 14 bases between them. The CDR3 consists of 15 residues. Germline values: CDR1 MDHEN, CDR2 SYDVKM. The CDR3 sequence is CASSSPAGHSYEQYF. CDR3 nucleotide sequence: TGTGCCAGCAGTTCCCCCGCGGGCCATTCCTACGAGCAGTACTTC. Complete variable domain (other parts from reference TRBV28 and TRBJ2-7): DVKVTQSSRYLVKRTGEKVFLECVQDMDHENMFWYRQDPGLGLRLIYFSYDVKMKEKGDIPEGYSVSREKKERFSLILESASTNQTSMYLCASSSPAGHSYEQYFGPGTRLTVT.

This clone appeared once. The chain carries TRBV4-3 and TRBJ1-5; a weak D match, TRBD1 (5 bases). CDR1 is LGHNA, CDR2 YSLEER, per germline. The CDR3 sequence is 13 residues long. Trimming shortened V by 0 bases and J by 5 bases, and 5 bases separated the two germline ends. The CDR3: CASSQDRDQPQHF. The CDR3 region has the DNA TGCGCCAGCAGCCAAGACAGGGATCAGCCCCAGCATTTT.

The rearrangement links TRBV4-2 to TRBJ2-5; TRBD2 might be the D (5 bases). The CDR3 runs 15 residues. The V and J ends lost 1 base and 4 bases respectively, with 13 bases between them. In germline, CDR1 is LGHNA, CDR2 YNFKEQ. CDR3 amino acids: CASSQASTAGETQYF. The CDR3 DNA reads TGTGCCAGCAGCCAAGCTAGTACGGCGGGAGAGACCCAGTACTTC.